This is a list of T cell receptor beta chains from one sample in a study of blood T cell repertoires in COVID-19. Generated by immunoSEQ multiplex PCR, the TCRdb table keeps only in-frame clones and is missing some. The table has around 160,000 clones, around 80% seen once. The specimen was PBMCs or T cells enriched from blood (not recorded which). The receptors stem from a woman aged 55-70 years who had recovered from COVID-19. Each CDR3 is given without its conserved first and last residue. Size tells how often a clone was seen (once, few, many) or the class of an expanded clone, and some rows leave it out.

TRBJ1-1	.	TRBV7-2	ASSLYWGEGTEAF
TRBJ1-2	.	TRBV6-5	ASATGGMGYT
TRBJ2-2	.	TRBV2	ASAYGMNTGELF
TRBJ1-1	.	TRBV29-1	SVATVNTEAF
TRBJ2-3	.	TRBV7-9	ASSLVIGGATDTQY
TRBJ2-5	once	TRBV7-3	ASSPSPAGAGETQY
TRBJ2-2	many	TRBV28	ASSLSGVRFNGELF
TRBJ1-5	.	TRBV3-1/TRBV3-2	ASSLDRDQPQH
TRBJ2-7	.	TRBV5-1	ASSLQGAHEQY
TRBJ2-7	.	TRBV3-1/TRBV3-2	ASSQFSLGSEQY
TRBJ1-6	.	TRBV18	ASSPRTGGNSPLH
TRBJ2-1	.	TRBV29-1	SVEGTRGANEQF
TRBJ2-5	once	TRBV20-1	SASWQGQETQY
TRBJ2-1	.	TRBV28	ASSPNLNNEQF
TRBJ2-2	few	TRBV25-1	ASSDLAGGRTGELF
TRBJ1-6	.	TRBV7-9	ASSLDGVSPLH
TRBJ1-5	.	TRBV15	ATSRPEEGGRDGNQPQH
TRBJ2-7	.	TRBV11-2	ASSLDPGQSYEQY
TRBJ2-7	.	TRBV28	ASSTEGLGEQY
TRBJ1-4	.	TRBV7-9	ASSSGGNTNEKLF
TRBJ1-5	.	TRBV19	ASQTYHRGGQPQH
TRBJ1-2	once	TRBV5-1	ASSSGTGSYGYT
TRBJ1-2	.	TRBV6-1	ASSEAGQGLYGYT
TRBJ1-2	.	TRBV3-1/TRBV3-2	ASSQALGQGVGYT
TRBJ2-5	few	TRBV7-9	ASSGTSGGAQETQY
TRBJ2-7	.	TRBV25-1	ASSEGAEYEQY
TRBJ1-1	.	TRBV7-6	ASSLTTGTNTEAF
TRBJ1-1	.	TRBV3-1/TRBV3-2	ASSQRGTEAF
TRBJ1-4	.	TRBV3-1/TRBV3-2	ASSSRGASEKLF
TRBJ1-4	.	TRBV2	ASSEYTGGYEKLF
TRBJ2-4	.	TRBV19	ASSDRDSQNIQY
TRBJ2-7	.	TRBV11-2	ASSPAAGGPYEQY
TRBJ1-4	once	TRBV7-6	ASSLMTGSNEKLF
TRBJ1-2	.	TRBV30	AWSVGGYGYT
TRBJ2-3	.	TRBV19	ASSIVRQAPTDTQY
TRBJ1-3	.	TRBV5-1	ASSAQPMSSGNTIY
TRBJ2-1	.	TRBV24-1	ATSDSGTNRFSYNEQF
TRBJ2-2	once	TRBV10-3	AISESATGYDGELF
TRBJ1-5	few	TRBV10-2	ASSGQGQGMTQPQH
TRBJ1-4	.	TRBV5-1	ASSLGGGGTEKLF
TRBJ1-6	few	TRBV5-1	ASSTKGGKESPLH